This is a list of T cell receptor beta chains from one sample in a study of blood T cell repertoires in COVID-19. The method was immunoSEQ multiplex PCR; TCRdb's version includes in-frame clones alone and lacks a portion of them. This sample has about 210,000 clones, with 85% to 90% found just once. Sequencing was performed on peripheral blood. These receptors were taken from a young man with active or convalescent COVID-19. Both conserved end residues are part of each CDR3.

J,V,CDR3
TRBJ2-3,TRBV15,CATTEWDTGTDTQYF
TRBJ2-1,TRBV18,CASSNINEQFF
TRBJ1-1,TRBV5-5,CASSFPGGGGTEAFF
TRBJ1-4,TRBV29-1,CSVPAGLGEKLFF
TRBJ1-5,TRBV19,CASSRTGGSQPQHF
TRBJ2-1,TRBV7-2,CASSLETSAYNEQFF
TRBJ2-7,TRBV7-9,CASSDSTGFYEQYF
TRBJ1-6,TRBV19,CASSIDRGGNSPLHF
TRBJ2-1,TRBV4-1,CASSQAPGQGYNEQFF
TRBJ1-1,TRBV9,CASSPDTGHVRAFF